A single sample is the source of the 6 T cell receptor beta chains below, sequenced in a study of cytomegalovirus exposure and HLA in healthy donors. Vbeta (60) and Jbeta (13) primers were used in the PCR. Sequenced by immunoSEQ multiplex PCR; TCRdb stores in-frame clones only, minus some. This table holds about 160,000 clones, 80% to 85% found once. Sequences were obtained from PBMCs. The origin of the receptors is a male donor in good health and CMV-seropositive.

The chain is built from TRBV18 and TRBJ1-6, with D possibly TRBD1 on 6 matching bases. CDR1 is KGHSH and CDR2 is LQKENI in the germline V gene. The CDR3 spans 15 residues. V lost 4 bases to trimming and J lost 7 bases, with 14 bases between them. The CDR3 spells CASSHGTGRNSPLHF. CDR3 nucleotides: TGTGCCAGCTCACACGGAACAGGGCGGAATTCACCCCTCCACTTT.

Only a few counts were recorded for this clone. The chain combines TRBV25-1 with TRBJ2-3; weak D call: TRBD2 (6 bases). V was cut by 5 bases and J by 1 base, with 7 bases left in between. Per the germline V gene, CDR1 is MGHDK and CDR2 is SYGVNS. The CDR3 is 13 residues long. DNA of the CDR3: TGTGCCAGCAGTCCGGGGGGCACAGATACGCAGTATTTT. Translated: CASSPGGTDTQYF.

The chain couples TRBV5-8 to TRBJ2-5; the D is unclear. The CDR3 totals 14 residues. Germline V gives CDR1 SGHTS, CDR2 YDEGEE. V was cut by 4 bases and J by 2 bases, with 12 bases left in between. In nucleotides, the CDR3 is TGTGCCAGCAGCCCTAGTTGGAAACAAGAGACCCAGTACTTC. Its protein is CASSPSWKQETQYF.

The chain employs TRBV10-3 and TRBJ2-7; D ambiguous. The CDR3 is 11 amino acids. Germline CDR1 ENHRY, CDR2 SYGVKD. V was clipped by 6 bases and J by 4 bases, with 7 bases between them. CDR3 region: CAISSLYEQYF. CDR3 coding DNA: TGTGCCATCAGCTCCTTGTACGAGCAGTACTTC.

The CDR3 here is CASSYSRVMNTEAFF. CDR3 DNA: TGTGCCAGCAGTTACTCAAGAGTCATGAACACTGAAGCTTTCTTT. The chain recombines TRBV6-5 with TRBJ1-1; D not certain. The CDR3 covers 15 residues. The V gene's germline CDR1 is MNHEY and CDR2 SVGAGI. Trimming removed 0 bases from V and 0 bases from J, with 8 bases in between.

This chain uses TRBV6-1 with TRBJ2-5; D possibly corresponds to TRBD2 (5 bases). Trimming stripped 7 bases from V and 5 bases from J, with 20 bases between. Germline values: CDR1 MNHNS, CDR2 SASEGT. CDR3 length equals 15 residues. CDR3 DNA sequence: TGTGCCAGCATCGACCCGAGGGTGTCGGGGGAGACCCAGTACTTC. This gives the protein CASIDPRVSGETQYF.